The sequence of this T cell receptor (beta chain) was determined in a study of T cell responses to AZD1222 COVID-19 vaccine. Method: immunoSEQ multiplex PCR; TCRdb's copy keeps in-frame clones and lacks some. The table has more than 150,000 clones, 92% seen once. V lost 0 bases, J lost 9 bases, and 12 bases lay in between. This CDR3 contains 13 residues. Germline assignment: CDR1 GTSNPN and CDR2 SVGIG (reference sequence). The chain has TRBV30 and TRBJ1-3; D uncertain. The sample here was peripheral blood, taken 28 days after the second AZD1222 dose. The receptor comes from an adult who received the AZD1222 COVID-19 vaccine. The CDR3 nucleotides are TGTGCCTGGAGTGTTTCGTCCCGGGGCACCATATATTTT. Translation: CAWSVSSRGTIYF.